These 21 T cell receptor beta chains were sequenced from one sample in a study of beta chain features in type 1 diabetes. Study-level points and caveats: People with Type 1 diabetes carried modestly yet significantly shorter TCRB CDR3s in all four CD4+ subsets.

Every bit of the isolated RNA underwent reverse transcription, so sequencing read expressed TCRB transcripts. The assay was immunoSEQ multiplex PCR, and TCRdb's table has in-frame clones only and misses some. This sample has hundreds of thousands of clones, with 13% found just once. These receptors have no known antigen. Sequencing was carried out using naive CD4+ T cells from blood. These receptors were collected from a man aged 18 to 35 with type 1 diabetes.

This chain links TRBV28 with TRBJ1-2; D not resolved. Germline CDR1 and CDR2: MDHEN and SYDVKM. This CDR3 is 12 amino acids long. V lost 3 bases, J lost 5 bases, and 7 bases lay in between. CDR3 bases: TGTGCCAGCAGTTTGGACGTTTATGGCTACACCTTC. It is translated as CASSLDVYGYTF.

This rearrangement joins TRBV7-6 to TRBJ1-2; D gene uncertain. The CDR3 loop spans 14 amino acids. Germline loops: CDR1 SGHVS, CDR2 FNYEAQ. V lost 5 bases, J lost 8 bases, and 18 bases lay in between. The CDR3 protein is CASSPPGLVQGYTF. CDR3 sequence (DNA): TGTGCCAGCAGCCCCCCGGGGTTGGTTCAGGGCTACACCTTC.

This clone occurred a few times. CDR3 nucleotides: TGCGCCAGCAGCCCCATGCTGGGGAGCGAGCAGTACTTC. It is translated as CASSPMLGSEQYF. This chain joins TRBV5-1 and TRBJ2-7, with D possibly being TRBD2 (5 bases). Germline assignment: CDR1 SGHRS and CDR2 YFSETQ. The CDR3 totals 13 residues. V dropped 4 bases and J dropped 6 bases, with 14 bases sitting between them.

This clone has a handful of counts. V is TRBV29-1 and J is TRBJ1-1, with D perhaps matching TRBD1 (5 bases). The germline gives CDR1 SQVTM, CDR2 ANQGSEA. V lost 1 base, J lost 1 base, and 13 bases lay in between. The CDR3 length is 15 residues. CDR3 protein: CSVEVRGVKNTEAFF. CDR3 nucleotides: TGCAGCGTTGAAGTGAGGGGAGTGAAGAACACTGAAGCTTTCTTT.

This clone was observed a few times. V usage is TRBV19 and J usage is TRBJ2-3, with D perhaps TRBD2 (7 bases). The V and J ends lost 5 bases and 1 base respectively, with 10 bases between them. From germline, CDR1 is LNHDA and CDR2 SQIVND (reference sequence). The CDR3 runs to 14 residues. This CDR3 is CASSWGGGTDTQYF. In DNA form, the CDR3 reads TGTGCCAGTAGTTGGGGGGGCGGCACAGATACGCAGTATTTT.

In this sample, this clone turned up a few times. The chain has TRBV13 and TRBJ1-3; D gene unclear. Germline V gene data show CDR1 as PRHDT and CDR2 as FYEKMQ (reference sequence). This CDR3 is built from 16 residues. The V end lost 5 bases, the J end lost 0 bases, and 14 bases lay between the germline ends. CDR3 nucleotides: TGTGCCAGCAGCCCCGACGGAGTCGACTCTGGAAACACCATATATTTT. Protein: CASSPDGVDSGNTIYF.

In DNA, the CDR3 is TGTGCCAGCGGGGCAGAACCCTATGGCTACACCTTC. It is translated as CASGAEPYGYTF. This chain links TRBV2 with TRBJ1-2, with D tentatively TRBD1 (5 bases). Germline V gives CDR1 SNHLY, CDR2 FYNNEI. The V and J ends lost 8 bases and 4 bases respectively, with 11 bases between them. The CDR3 consists of 12 residues.

This clone was found a few times. CDR3 sequence reads: CASGGYDQETQYF. CDR3 nucleotide sequence: TGTGCCAGCGGGGGATACGACCAAGAGACCCAGTACTTC. The chain is built from TRBV28 and TRBJ2-5; D is perhaps TRBD1 or TRBD2 (5 bases each). CDR3 length: 13 amino acids. Trimming cost V 8 bases and J 0 bases, with 10 bases left between them. Germline V lookup: CDR1 MDHEN, CDR2 SYDVKM.

The chain is built from TRBV9 and TRBJ2-7; perhaps D is TRBD1 or TRBD2 (6 bases each). CDR1 SGDLS and CDR2 YYNGEE come from the germline V gene. With 3 bases removed from V and 1 base from J, the gap between germline ends came to 11 bases. The CDR3 length is 14 residues. The DNA for the CDR3 is TGTGCCAGCAGCGGGACTACAGGGTCCTACGAGCAGTACTTC. Protein product: CASSGTTGSYEQYF.

This clone appeared a few times. This chain connects TRBV5-6 to TRBJ1-5, with D perhaps TRBD1 (6 bases). Germline lookup yields CDR1 SGHDT and CDR2 YYEEEE. Trimming pared 2 bases from V and 4 bases from J, leaving 13 bases between. This CDR3 is 15 amino acids long. DNA of the CDR3: TGTGCCAGCAGCTTTACGGGGGCCGGGAATCAGCCCCAGCATTTT. Amino acid sequence: CASSFTGAGNQPQHF.

The chain joins TRBV7-9 to TRBJ1-5, with D maybe TRBD1 (5 bases). This CDR3 spans 16 amino acids. Germline CDR1 SEHNR, CDR2 FQNEAQ (reference sequence). Trimming removed 5 bases from V and 4 bases from J, with 18 bases in between. The CDR3 region is CASSPGTGLSNQPQHF. Here the CDR3 DNA reads TGTGCCAGCAGCCCGGGAACAGGTCTGAGTAATCAGCCCCAGCATTTT.

The V gene is TRBV7-8, the J gene TRBJ2-7; D might be TRBD1 or TRBD2, each matching 5 bases. This CDR3 has 17 amino acids. The germline V and J ends were trimmed by 5 bases and 0 bases, with 20 bases remaining between them. Germline-derived CDR1 and CDR2 are SGHVS and FQNEAQ. The CDR3 sequence is CASSRPGSGTFSYEQYF. Here the CDR3 DNA reads TGTGCCAGCAGCCGCCCGGGTTCGGGGACCTTCTCCTACGAGCAGTACTTC.

CDR3 in DNA: TGTGCCAGCGGCTCGGGACAGGGGTATCAGCCCCAGCATTTT. Its protein product is CASGSGQGYQPQHF. This chain joins TRBV27 and TRBJ1-5; TRBD1 aligns across 10 bases. The CDR3 has 14 amino acids. V trimming: 8 bases; J trimming: 5 bases; junction bases outside the gene matches: 6. The V gene's germline CDR1 is MNHEY and CDR2 SMNVEV (reference sequence).

This clone was seen only a few times. The chain employs TRBV5-6 and TRBJ2-7; perhaps TRBD1 as D (7 bases). Trimming took 4 bases from V and 8 from J, leaving 19 bases between them. This CDR3 is built from 14 residues. Germline CDR1 and CDR2: SGHDT and YYEEEE. The CDR3 protein is CASSGGDRLFKQYF. The CDR3, as DNA: TGTGCCAGCAGCGGAGGGGACAGACTTTTCAAGCAGTACTTC.

There are a few counts of this clone. This rearrangement joins TRBV7-9 to TRBJ1-1; D perhaps matches TRBD1 (5 bases). V was pared by 1 base and J by 6 bases, with 12 bases between. The CDR3 loop spans 14 amino acids. Germline CDR1 and CDR2: SEHNR and FQNEAQ (reference sequence). CDR3: CASSLGQPAAEAFF. Written as DNA, the CDR3 is TGTGCCAGCAGCTTAGGACAGCCCGCGGCTGAAGCTTTCTTT. The entire variable domain, with the rest obtained from reference TRBV7-9 and TRBJ1-1, is as follows: DTGVSQNPRHKITKRGQNVTFRCDPISEHNRLYWYRQTLGQGPEFLTYFQNEAQLEKSRLLSDRFSAERPKGSFSTLEIQRTEQGDSAMYLCASSLGQPAAEAFFGQGTRLTVV.

The V and J genes are TRBV6-6 and TRBJ2-5; maybe TRBD1 (6 bases). Trimming took off 10 bases at V and 1 base at J, with 13 bases between the two ends. The CDR3 is 13 residues long. CDR1 and CDR2 from the germline V gene are MNHNY and SVGAGI (reference sequence). For the CDR3, the DNA is TGTGCCACCACGACAGGCCTCCAAGAGACCCAGTACTTC. It encodes CATTTGLQETQYF.

The rearrangement links TRBV6-1 to TRBJ2-5, with D perhaps assigned TRBD1 or TRBD2 (6 bases each). This CDR3 has 15 amino acids. The germline gives CDR1 MNHNS, CDR2 SASEGT. The V gene lost 4 bases and the J gene lost 2 bases, with 14 bases spanning the gap. The CDR3 sequence: CASSGGRTEQETQYF. For the CDR3, the DNA is TGTGCCAGCAGTGGGGGGAGGACAGAGCAAGAGACCCAGTACTTC.

The chain has TRBV30 and TRBJ2-5; no reliable D call. The CDR3 covers 11 residues. Trimming shortened V by 5 bases and J by 1 base, and 5 bases separated the two germline ends. Germline-derived CDR1 and CDR2 are GTSNPN and SVGIG (reference sequence). CDR3 loop: CAWGSQETQYF. The CDR3 nucleotides are TGTGCCTGGGGGTCCCAAGAGACCCAGTACTTC.

This clone was observed a few times. The chain uses TRBV5-1 and TRBJ2-5; D gene ambiguous. CDR1 is SGHRS, CDR2 YFSETQ, per germline. The CDR3 spans 13 residues. V shed 6 bases and J shed 0 bases, with 9 bases lying between them. Here the CDR3 reads CASTDGYQETQYF. The CDR3, as DNA: TGCGCCAGCACGGACGGGTACCAAGAGACCCAGTACTTC.

This clone was counted between two and nine times. The V gene is TRBV5-6, the J gene TRBJ1-6; no reliable D call. The germline V and J ends were trimmed by 4 bases and 10 bases, with 9 bases remaining between them. The length of the CDR3 is 12 residues. Per the germline V gene, CDR1 is SGHDT and CDR2 is YYEEEE. The CDR3 DNA sequence: TGTGCCAGCAGCCGGACGGGGTCACCCCTCCACTTT. This gives the protein CASSRTGSPLHF.

This rearrangement joins TRBV6-5 to TRBJ2-2, with TRBD1 identical over 7 bases. This CDR3 region has 16 residues. CDR1 and CDR2 from the germline V gene are MNHEY and SVGAGI. The ends lost 3 bases at V and 0 bases at J; junction bases unmatched: 4. CDR3 loop: CASSYSGTANTGELFF. In DNA form, the CDR3 reads TGTGCCAGCAGTTATTCCGGGACAGCGAACACCGGGGAGCTGTTTTTT.